This T cell receptor beta chain appears in the sequencing data of a study of blood T cell repertoires in COVID-19. Whole-study context: Italy, Spain and the United States were the sources of the convalescent and acute COVID-19 samples. Sample material is recorded as cDNA or gDNA derived from T cells, B-cell-depleted T cells, or PBMCs.

In the authors' workflow: Amplification of reference gene primers provided the estimated nucleated cell counts. TCRdb keeps only in-frame clones here, not all; method: immunoSEQ multiplex PCR. V, J and clone size are those of that table, while D and trimming were read from the DNA. The sample includes about 59,000 clones, about 72% of them seen just once. Germline V CDR1 and CDR2: SGHRS, YFSETQ. J gave up 3 bases and V 2 bases, and 12 bases lay outside the gene matches. The CDR3 loop spans 19 amino acids. The sequencing sample was made of peripheral blood. V gene TRBV5-1 combines with J gene TRBJ2-5; 14 nucleotides match TRBD2. The TCR comes from a man at least 80 years old with acute or convalescent COVID-19. DNA of the CDR3: TGCGCCAGCAGCTTAGGGATGACTAGCGGGGGGGCCGGTGAAGAGACCCAGTACTTC. Amino acids: CASSLGMTSGGAGEETQYF.